The 14 T cell receptor beta chains in this list originate from one sample, sequenced in a study of blood T cell repertoires in COVID-19. Measured with immunoSEQ multiplex PCR; TCRdb has only the in-frame clones, and not every one. The table has about 81,000 clones, over 75% seen once. Sequencing was performed on peripheral blood. These receptors originate from a woman in her 70s with acute or convalescent COVID-19.

The genes are TRBV11-3 and TRBJ2-5, with D possibly TRBD1 on 6 matching bases. Germline lookup yields CDR1 SGHNT and CDR2 YENEEA. The CDR3 is 18 amino acids. V was cut by 0 bases and J by 4 bases, with 21 bases left in between. This CDR3 is CASSLDGRTAGYAETQYF. The CDR3, as DNA: TGTGCCAGCAGCTTAGATGGACGGACAGCCGGGTACGCAGAGACCCAGTACTTC.

This clone was detected once. The chain couples TRBV28 to TRBJ2-7; D remains ambiguous. V was cut by 5 bases and J by 0 bases, with 8 bases left in between. Germline V gives CDR1 MDHEN, CDR2 SYDVKM. The CDR3 runs to 13 residues. The CDR3 bases are TGTGCCAGCAGTCCCGGCGGCTCCTACGAGCAGTACGTC. It codes for CASSPGGSYEQYV.

This rearrangement joins TRBV11-3 to TRBJ2-3; 10 bases are a match to TRBD2. The V and J ends lost 2 bases and 4 bases, in that order; junction bases with no gene match: 0. Per the germline V gene, CDR1 is SGHNT and CDR2 is YENEEA. The CDR3 sequence is 14 residues long. The CDR3, as DNA: TGTGCCAGCAGCTTAACTAGCGGGGCAGATACGCAGTATTTT. Translated: CASSLTSGADTQYF.

This sequence joins TRBV5-1 and TRBJ1-1, with unresolved D. Germline loops: CDR1 SGHRS, CDR2 YFSETQ. Trimming left V 6 bases short and J 1 base short, with 16 bases between. CDR3 length: 15 residues. CDR3 amino acids: CASTHSAEGNTEAFF. The DNA of the CDR3 is TGCGCCAGCACACATTCGGCAGAGGGGAACACTGAAGCTTTCTTT.

This clone has only one observation. V usage is TRBV4-1 and J usage is TRBJ1-4; no clear D gene. Between the trimmed V and J ends, which lost 2 bases and 0 bases, there was a span of 7 bases. CDR1 is MGHRA, CDR2 YSYEKL, per germline. This CDR3 is 15 amino acids long. The CDR3 loop reads CASSQNSATNEKLFF. DNA for the CDR3: TGCGCCAGCAGCCAAAACAGTGCAACTAATGAAAAACTGTTTTTT.

This clone came up a few times. The V and J genes are TRBV29-1 and TRBJ1-4, with D unclear. Germline V gene lookup returns CDR1 SQVTM and CDR2 ANQGSEA. Trimming stripped 4 bases from V and 8 bases from J, with 11 bases between. The CDR3 spans 12 residues. The DNA of the CDR3 is TGCAGCGTTGGGCACACAGAGGAAAAACTGTTTTTT. As protein: CSVGHTEEKLFF. The full variable domain, with the rest looked up from reference TRBV29-1 and TRBJ1-4, is SAVISQKPSRDICQRGTSLTIQCQVDSQVTMMFWYRQQPGQSLTLIATANQGSEATYESGFVIDKFPISRPNLTFSTLTVSNMSPEDSSIYLCSVGHTEEKLFFGSGTQLSVL.

The chain carries TRBV10-1 and TRBJ1-1, with D possibly matching TRBD1 (6 bases). V lost 6 bases and J lost 2, with 10 bases in between. This CDR3 has 13 amino acids. Germline V CDR1 and CDR2: WNHNN, SYGVQD (reference sequence). The CDR3, as DNA: TGCGCCAGCAGCGCAGGGGTTAACACTGAAGCTTTCTTT. The encoded protein is CASSAGVNTEAFF.

The chain combines TRBV5-1 with TRBJ1-2; 8 nucleotides align to TRBD1. Germline V gene data show CDR1 as SGHRS and CDR2 as YFSETQ. Germline trimming cut 0 bases from V and 6 bases from J; bases unmatched to any gene: 7. The CDR3 sequence is 15 residues long. CDR3 amino acids: CASSLGAGGFDGYTF. CDR3 in DNA: TGCGCCAGCAGCTTGGGGGCAGGGGGCTTCGATGGCTACACCTTC.

This clone was observed a few times. The chain is built from TRBV28 and TRBJ2-7; possible D gene TRBD1, 6 bases. The CDR3 has 13 amino acids. Trimming shortened V by 6 bases and J by 5 bases, and 14 bases separated the two germline ends. Germline-derived CDR1 and CDR2 are MDHEN and SYDVKM. As DNA, the CDR3 is TGTGCCAGCAGCTATGGACAGTACAACGAGCAGTACGTC. Protein: CASSYGQYNEQYV.

The chain joins TRBV2 to TRBJ2-7; the D gene is possibly TRBD2 (6 bases). The CDR3 is 14 amino acids. Deletions cut 4 bases from V and 2 bases from J, with 12 bases between. Germline CDR1 is SNHLY and CDR2 is FYNNEI. The chain's CDR3 is CASSVAAPTYEQYV. Here the CDR3 DNA reads TGTGCCAGCAGTGTAGCGGCTCCGACCTACGAGCAGTACGTC.

This clone was found a few times. The chain combines TRBV7-9 with TRBJ2-7, with 7 bases that match TRBD2. Germline CDR1 is SEHNR and CDR2 is FQNEAQ (reference sequence). With V trimmed by 1 base and J by 7 bases, 4 bases remained unmatched. This CDR3 has 13 amino acids. CDR3 region: CASSLVGLREQYV. For the CDR3, the DNA is TGTGCCAGCAGCTTAGTGGGACTAAGGGAGCAGTACGTC.

This clone was detected only a few times. This chain links TRBV5-4 with TRBJ2-3; tentatively, D is TRBD2 (6 bases). Trimming stripped 5 bases from V and 2 bases from J, with 15 bases between. Germline CDR1 is SGHNT and CDR2 is YYREEE (reference sequence). The CDR3 has 15 amino acids. The CDR3 DNA reads as TGTGCCAGCAGGGTGGGGGAGGTTAACACAGATACGCAGTATTTT. Translated, it gives CASRVGEVNTDTQYF.

The gene calls are TRBV5-4 and TRBJ1-2, with 10 bases fitting TRBD1. Germline lookup yields CDR1 SGHNT and CDR2 YYREEE (reference sequence). The V segment lost 0 bases and the J segment 7 bases; nucleotides outside the gene matches: 6. The CDR3 sequence is 15 residues long. CDR3 coding DNA: TGTGCCAGCAGCTTGGCGTCGGGACAGGGGTTTGGCTACACCTTC. Protein: CASSLASGQGFGYTF.

The V call is TRBV19, the J call TRBJ2-5; D remains ambiguous. Trimming left V 5 bases short and J 3 bases short, with 13 bases between. CDR3 size: 14 residues. Germline V gives CDR1 LNHDA, CDR2 SQIVND (reference sequence). In DNA, the CDR3 is TGTGCCAGTAGTGGCTCCGGCCAGGAAGAGACCCAGTACTTC. Its translation is CASSGSGQEETQYF.